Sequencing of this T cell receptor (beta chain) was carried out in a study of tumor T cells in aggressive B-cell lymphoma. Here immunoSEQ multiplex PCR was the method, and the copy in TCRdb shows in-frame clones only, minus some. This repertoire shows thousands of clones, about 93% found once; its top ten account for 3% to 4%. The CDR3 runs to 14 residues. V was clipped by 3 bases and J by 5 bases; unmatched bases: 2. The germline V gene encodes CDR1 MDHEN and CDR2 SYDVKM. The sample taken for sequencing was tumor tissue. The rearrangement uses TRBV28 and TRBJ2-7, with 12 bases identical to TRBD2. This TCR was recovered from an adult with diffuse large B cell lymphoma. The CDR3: CASSFRLAGDEQYF. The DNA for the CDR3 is TGTGCCAGCAGTTTTCGACTAGCGGGAGACGAGCAGTACTTC. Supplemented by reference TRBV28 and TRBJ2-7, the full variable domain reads DVKVTQSSRYLVKRTGEKVFLECVQDMDHENMFWYRQDPGLGLRLIYFSYDVKMKEKGDIPEGYSVSREKKERFSLILESASTNQTSMYLCASSFRLAGDEQYFGPGTRLTVT.